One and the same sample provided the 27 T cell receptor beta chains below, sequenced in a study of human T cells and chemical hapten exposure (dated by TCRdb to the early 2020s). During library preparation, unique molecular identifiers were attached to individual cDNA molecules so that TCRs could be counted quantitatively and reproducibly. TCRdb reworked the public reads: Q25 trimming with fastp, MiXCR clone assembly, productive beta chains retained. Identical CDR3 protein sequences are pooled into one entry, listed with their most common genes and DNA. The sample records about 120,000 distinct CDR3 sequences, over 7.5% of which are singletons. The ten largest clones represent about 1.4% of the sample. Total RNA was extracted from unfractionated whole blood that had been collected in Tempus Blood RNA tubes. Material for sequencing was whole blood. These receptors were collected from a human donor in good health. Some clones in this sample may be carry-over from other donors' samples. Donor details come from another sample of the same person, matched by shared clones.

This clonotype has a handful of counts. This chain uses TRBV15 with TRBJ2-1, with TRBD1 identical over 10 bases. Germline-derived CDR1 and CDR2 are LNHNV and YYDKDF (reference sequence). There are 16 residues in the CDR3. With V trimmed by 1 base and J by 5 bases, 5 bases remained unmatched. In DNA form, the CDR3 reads TGTGCCACCAGCAGAGGTGGGACAGGGGTCAACAATGAGCAGTTCTTC. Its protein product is CATSRGGTGVNNEQFF.

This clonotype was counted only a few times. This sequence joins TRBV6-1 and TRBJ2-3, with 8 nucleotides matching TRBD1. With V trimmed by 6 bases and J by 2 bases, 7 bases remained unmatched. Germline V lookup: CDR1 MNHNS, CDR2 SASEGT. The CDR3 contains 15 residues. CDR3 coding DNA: TGTGCCAGCAGCGCGGACAGGGTCAACACAGATACGCAGTATTTT. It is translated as CASSADRVNTDTQYF.

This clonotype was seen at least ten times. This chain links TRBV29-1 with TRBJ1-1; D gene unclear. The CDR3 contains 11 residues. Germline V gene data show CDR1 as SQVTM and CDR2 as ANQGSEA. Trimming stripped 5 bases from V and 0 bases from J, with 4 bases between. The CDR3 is CSVRMNTEAFF. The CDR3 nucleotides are TGCAGCGTTCGAATGAACACTGAAGCTTTCTTT.

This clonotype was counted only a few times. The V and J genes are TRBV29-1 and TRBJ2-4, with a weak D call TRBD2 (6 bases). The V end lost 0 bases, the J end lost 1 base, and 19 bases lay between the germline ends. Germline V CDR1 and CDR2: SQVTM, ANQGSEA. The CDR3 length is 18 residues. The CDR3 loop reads CSVEDLMGREEAKNIQYF. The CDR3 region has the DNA TGCAGCGTTGAAGATCTAATGGGCAGGGAGGAGGCCAAAAACATTCAGTACTTC.

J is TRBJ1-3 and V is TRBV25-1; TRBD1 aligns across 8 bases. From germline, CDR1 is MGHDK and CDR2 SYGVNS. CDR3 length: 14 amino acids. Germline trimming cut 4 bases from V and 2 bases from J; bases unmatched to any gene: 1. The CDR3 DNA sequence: TGTGCCAGCAGTGGGGACAGGCCTGGAAACACCATATATTTT. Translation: CASSGDRPGNTIYF.

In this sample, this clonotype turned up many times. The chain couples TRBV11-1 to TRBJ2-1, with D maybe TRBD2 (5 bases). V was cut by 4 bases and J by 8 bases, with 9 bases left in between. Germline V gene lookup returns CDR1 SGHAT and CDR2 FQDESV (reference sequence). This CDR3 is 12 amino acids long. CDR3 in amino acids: CASSSEGHEQFF. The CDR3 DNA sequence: TGTGCCAGCAGCTCAGAGGGCCATGAGCAGTTCTTC.

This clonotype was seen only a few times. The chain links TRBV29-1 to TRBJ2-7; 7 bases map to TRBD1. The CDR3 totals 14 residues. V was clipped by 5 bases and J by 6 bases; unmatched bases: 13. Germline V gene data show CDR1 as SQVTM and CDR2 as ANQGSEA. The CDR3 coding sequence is TGCAGCGTTACCGGGACAGACACTAACGGCGAGCAGTACTTC. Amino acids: CSVTGTDTNGEQYF.

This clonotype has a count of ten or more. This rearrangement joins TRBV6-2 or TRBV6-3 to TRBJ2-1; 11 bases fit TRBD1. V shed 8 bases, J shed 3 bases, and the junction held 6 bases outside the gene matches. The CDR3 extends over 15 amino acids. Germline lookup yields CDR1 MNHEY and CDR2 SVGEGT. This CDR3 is CASGMGQGGYNEQFF. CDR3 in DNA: TGTGCCAGCGGAATGGGACAGGGGGGCTACAATGAGCAGTTCTTC.

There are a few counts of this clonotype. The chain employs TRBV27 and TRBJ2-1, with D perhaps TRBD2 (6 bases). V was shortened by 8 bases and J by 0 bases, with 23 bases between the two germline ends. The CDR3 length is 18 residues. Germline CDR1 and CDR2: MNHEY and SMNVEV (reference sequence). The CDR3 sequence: CASPPSSGDVYSYNEQFF. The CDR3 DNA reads TGTGCCAGCCCTCCGAGTAGCGGAGATGTTTACTCCTACAATGAGCAGTTCTTC.

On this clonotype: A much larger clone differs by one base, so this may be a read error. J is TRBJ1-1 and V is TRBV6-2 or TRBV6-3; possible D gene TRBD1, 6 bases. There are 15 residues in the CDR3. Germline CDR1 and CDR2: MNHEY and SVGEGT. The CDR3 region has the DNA TGTGCCAGAAGTTACATTGGGCAGGGGCGTACTGAAGCTTTCTTT. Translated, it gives CARSYIGQGRTEAFF.

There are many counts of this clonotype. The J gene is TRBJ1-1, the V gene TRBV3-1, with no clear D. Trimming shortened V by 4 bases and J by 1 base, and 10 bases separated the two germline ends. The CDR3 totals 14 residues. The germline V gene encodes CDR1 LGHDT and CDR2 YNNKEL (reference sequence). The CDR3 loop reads CASSPPVQNTEAFF. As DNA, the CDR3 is TGTGCCAGCAGCCCTCCGGTACAGAACACTGAAGCTTTCTTT.

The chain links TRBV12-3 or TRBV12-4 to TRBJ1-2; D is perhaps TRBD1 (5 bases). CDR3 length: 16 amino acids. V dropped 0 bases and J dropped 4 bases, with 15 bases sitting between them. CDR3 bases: TGTGCCAGCAGTTTAGCAATGGGGCAGGGCGTCTATGGCTACACCTTC. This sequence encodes CASSLAMGQGVYGYTF.

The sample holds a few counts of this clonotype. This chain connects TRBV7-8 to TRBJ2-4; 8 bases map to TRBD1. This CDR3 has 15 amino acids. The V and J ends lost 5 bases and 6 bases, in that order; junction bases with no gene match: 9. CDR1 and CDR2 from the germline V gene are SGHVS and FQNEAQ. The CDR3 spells CASSAGRGRGNIQYF. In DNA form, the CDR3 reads TGTGCCAGCAGCGCCGGCAGGGGGCGAGGAAACATTCAGTACTTC.

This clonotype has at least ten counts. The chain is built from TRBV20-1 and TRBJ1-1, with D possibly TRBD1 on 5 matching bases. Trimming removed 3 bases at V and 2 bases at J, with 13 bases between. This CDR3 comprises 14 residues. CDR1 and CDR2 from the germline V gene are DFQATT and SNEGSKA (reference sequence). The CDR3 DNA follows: TGCAGTGCTAGCCAGGGCCTGGACAACACTGAAGCTTTCTTT. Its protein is CSASQGLDNTEAFF.

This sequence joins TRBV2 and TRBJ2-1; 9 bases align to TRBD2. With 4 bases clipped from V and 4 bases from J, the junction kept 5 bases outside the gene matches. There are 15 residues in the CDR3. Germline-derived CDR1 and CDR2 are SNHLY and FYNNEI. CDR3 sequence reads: CASSVQRGAYNEQFF. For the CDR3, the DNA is TGTGCCAGCAGTGTACAGCGGGGGGCTTACAATGAGCAGTTCTTC.

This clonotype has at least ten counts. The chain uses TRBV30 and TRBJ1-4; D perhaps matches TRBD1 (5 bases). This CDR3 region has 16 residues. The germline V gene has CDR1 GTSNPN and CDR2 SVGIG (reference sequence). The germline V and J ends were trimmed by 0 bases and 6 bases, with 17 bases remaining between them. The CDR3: CAWSVHHPGRDEKLFF. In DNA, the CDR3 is TGTGCCTGGAGTGTACATCATCCGGGCAGGGATGAAAAACTGTTTTTT.

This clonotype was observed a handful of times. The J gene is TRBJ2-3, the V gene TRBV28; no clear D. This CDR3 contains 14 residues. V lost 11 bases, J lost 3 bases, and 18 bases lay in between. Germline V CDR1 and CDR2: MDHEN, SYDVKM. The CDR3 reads CASTRVDGTDTQYF. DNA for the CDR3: TGTGCCTCCACACGGGTAGACGGAACAGATACGCAGTATTTT.

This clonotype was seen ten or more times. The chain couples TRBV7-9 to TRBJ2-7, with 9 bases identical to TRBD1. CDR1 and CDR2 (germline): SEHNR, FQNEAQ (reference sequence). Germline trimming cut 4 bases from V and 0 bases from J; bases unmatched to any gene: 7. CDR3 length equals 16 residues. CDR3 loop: CASSSTGGQSSYEQYF. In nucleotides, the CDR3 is TGTGCCAGCAGCTCGACAGGGGGTCAAAGCTCCTACGAGCAGTACTTC.

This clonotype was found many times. DNA of the CDR3: TGTGCCAGCAGCTTGGCCCAGAACACTGAAGCTTTCTTT. Translation gives CASSLAQNTEAFF. The V gene is TRBV5-5, the J gene TRBJ1-1; no clear D gene. The germline V gene encodes CDR1 SGHKS and CDR2 YYEKEE (reference sequence). CDR3 length: 13 residues. V gave up 0 bases and J gave up 1 base, with 4 bases separating them.

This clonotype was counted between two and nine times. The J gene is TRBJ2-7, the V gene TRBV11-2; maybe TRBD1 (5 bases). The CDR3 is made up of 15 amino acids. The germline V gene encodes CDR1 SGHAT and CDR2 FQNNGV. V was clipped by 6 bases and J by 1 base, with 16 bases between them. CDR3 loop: CASRPPAGPSYEQYF. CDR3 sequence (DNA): TGTGCCAGCAGACCGCCAGCAGGGCCGTCCTACGAGCAGTACTTC.

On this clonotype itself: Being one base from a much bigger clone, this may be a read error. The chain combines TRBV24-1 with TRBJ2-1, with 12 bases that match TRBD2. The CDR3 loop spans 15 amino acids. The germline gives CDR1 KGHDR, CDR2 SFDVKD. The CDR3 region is CATSTSGGSYNERFF. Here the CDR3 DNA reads TGTGCCACCAGTACTAGCGGGGGGTCCTACAATGAGCGGTTCTTC.

Written as DNA, the CDR3 is TGTGCCAGCAGCTCGCGACAGGGACAAGAGACCCAGTACTTC. Protein sequence: CASSSRQGQETQYF. This rearrangement joins TRBV7-6 to TRBJ2-5; 7 positions agree with TRBD1. The J segment lost 2 bases and the V segment lost 4 bases, leaving 4 bases of the junction unmatched. Germline CDR1 SGHVS, CDR2 FNYEAQ. The CDR3 totals 14 residues.

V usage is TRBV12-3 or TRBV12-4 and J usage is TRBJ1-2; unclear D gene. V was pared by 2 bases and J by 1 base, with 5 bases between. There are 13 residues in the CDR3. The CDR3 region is CASSLLVNYGYTF. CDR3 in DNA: TGTGCCAGCAGTTTATTGGTTAACTATGGCTACACCTTC.

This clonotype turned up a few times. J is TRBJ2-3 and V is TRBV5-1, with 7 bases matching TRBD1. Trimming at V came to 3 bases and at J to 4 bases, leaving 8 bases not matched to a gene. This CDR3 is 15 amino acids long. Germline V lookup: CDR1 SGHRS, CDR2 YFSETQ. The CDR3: CASSSTGVVADTQYF. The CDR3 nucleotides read TGCGCCAGCAGCTCAACAGGGGTAGTAGCAGATACGCAGTATTTT.

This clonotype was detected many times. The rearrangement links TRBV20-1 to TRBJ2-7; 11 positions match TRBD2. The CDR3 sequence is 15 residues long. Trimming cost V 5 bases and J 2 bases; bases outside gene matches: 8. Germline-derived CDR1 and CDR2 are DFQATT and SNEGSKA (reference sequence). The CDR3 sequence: CSARSGTSGTYEQYF. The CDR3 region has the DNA TGCAGTGCTCGCTCCGGGACTAGCGGAACCTACGAGCAGTACTTC.

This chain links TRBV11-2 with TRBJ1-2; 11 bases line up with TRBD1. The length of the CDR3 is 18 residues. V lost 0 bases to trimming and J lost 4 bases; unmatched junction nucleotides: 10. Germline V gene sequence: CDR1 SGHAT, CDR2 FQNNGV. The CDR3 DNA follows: TGTGCCAGCAGCTTAGACACACCAGGACAGGGGGCAAGCTATGGCTACACCTTC. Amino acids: CASSLDTPGQGASYGYTF.

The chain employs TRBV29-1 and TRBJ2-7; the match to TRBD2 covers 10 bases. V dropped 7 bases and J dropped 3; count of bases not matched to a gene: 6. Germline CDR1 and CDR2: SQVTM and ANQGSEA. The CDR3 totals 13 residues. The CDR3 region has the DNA TGCAGCGCCGGGACTAGCGAGAACTACGAGCAGTACTTC. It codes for CSAGTSENYEQYF.